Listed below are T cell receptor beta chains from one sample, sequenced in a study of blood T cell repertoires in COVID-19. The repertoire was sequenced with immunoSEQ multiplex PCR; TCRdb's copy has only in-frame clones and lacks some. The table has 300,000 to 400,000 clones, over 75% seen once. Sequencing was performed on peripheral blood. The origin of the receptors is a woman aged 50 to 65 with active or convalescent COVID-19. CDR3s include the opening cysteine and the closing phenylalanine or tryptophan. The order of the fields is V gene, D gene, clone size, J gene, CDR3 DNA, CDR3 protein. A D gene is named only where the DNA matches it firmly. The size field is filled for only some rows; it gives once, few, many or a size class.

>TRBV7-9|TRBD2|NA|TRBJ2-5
TGTGCCAGCAGCCAAGGACTAGCGGGAGGCCAAGAGACCCAGTACTTC
CASSQGLAGGQETQYF
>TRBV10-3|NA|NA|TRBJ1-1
TGTGCCATCAGTGAGAGAGGGAACACTGAAGCTTTCTTT
CAISERGNTEAFF
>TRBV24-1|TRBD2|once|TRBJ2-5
TGTGCCACCAGTGATCGTCGGGGGGATGAGACCCAGTACTTC
CATSDRRGDETQYF
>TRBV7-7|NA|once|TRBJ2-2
TGTGCTAGCAGCTTAGGTCGGGGTAGAACCGGGGAGCTGTTTTTT
CASSLGRGRTGELFF
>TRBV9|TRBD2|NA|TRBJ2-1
TGTGCCAGCAGCGTATCTAGCGGGACCTACAATGAGCAGTTCTTC
CASSVSSGTYNEQFF
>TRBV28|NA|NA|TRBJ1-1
TGTGCCAGCAGTTTGGCGCAGCGGGCTGAAGCTTTCTTT
CASSLAQRAEAFF
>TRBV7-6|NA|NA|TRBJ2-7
TGTGCCAGCAGCTTAGACACCCTTTTAGCTGACTCCTACGAGCAGTACTTC
CASSLDTLLADSYEQYF
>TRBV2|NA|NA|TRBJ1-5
TGTGCCAGCAGGACCCAGGGTTTGGACAATCAGCCCCAGCATTTT
CASRTQGLDNQPQHF
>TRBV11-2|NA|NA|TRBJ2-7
TGTGCCAGCAGCTTCGGGAGCAGGCCCTACGAGCAGTACTTC
CASSFGSRPYEQYF
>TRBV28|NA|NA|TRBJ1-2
TGTGCCAGCAGTTTTTCGGAGGGTGACCGTGGCTACACCTTC
CASSFSEGDRGYTF
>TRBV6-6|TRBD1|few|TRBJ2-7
TGTGCCAGCAGCCGACGGGGAACAGGGGGCTACTCCTACGAGCAGTACTTC
CASSRRGTGGYSYEQYF
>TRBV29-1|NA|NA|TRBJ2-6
TGCAGCGTGGATTCTGGGGCCAACGTTCTGACTTTC
CSVDSGANVLTF
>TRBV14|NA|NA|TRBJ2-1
TGTGCCAGCAGCCAAGTGAGAGTCGAAAGCGATGAGCAGTTCTTC
CASSQVRVESDEQFF
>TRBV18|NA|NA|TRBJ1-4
TGTGCCAGCTCACTCCGGACAGTGGCTGGTAATGAAAAACTGTTTTTT
CASSLRTVAGNEKLFF
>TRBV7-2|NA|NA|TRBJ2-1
TGTGCCAGCAGCTTAGACCGATGGAGAAGTGAGCAGTTCTTC
CASSLDRWRSEQFF
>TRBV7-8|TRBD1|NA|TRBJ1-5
TGTGCCAGCAGCTTAAGGGCGGGGACAGGGAATCAGCCCCAGCATTTT
CASSLRAGTGNQPQHF
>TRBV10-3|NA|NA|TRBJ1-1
TGTGCCATCAGTGATGCCAGGAATTCAGAAGCTTTCTTT
CAISDARNSEAFF
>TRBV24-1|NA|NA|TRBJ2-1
TGTGCCACCAGTGACGGGACGAGGGGGAATGAGCAGTTCTTC
CATSDGTRGNEQFF
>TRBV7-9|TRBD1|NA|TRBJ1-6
TGTGCCAGCAGCTTAGTTGCCCCGACAGGGAGCTTTTATAATTCACCCCTCCACTTT
CASSLVAPTGSFYNSPLHF
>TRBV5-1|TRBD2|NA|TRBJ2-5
TGCGCCAGCAGCCTAGGCGGGGGAGAGACCCAGTACTTC
CASSLGGGETQYF
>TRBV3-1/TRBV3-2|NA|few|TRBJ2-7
TGTGCCAGCAGCCAATCAACCTACGAGCAGTACTTC
CASSQSTYEQYF
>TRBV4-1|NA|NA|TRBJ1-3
TGCGCCAGCAGCCTTGGGCAGGCTGGAAACACCATATATTTT
CASSLGQAGNTIYF
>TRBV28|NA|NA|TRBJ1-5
TGTGCCAGCAGTTTTCCCGGGGGGGATCAGCCCCAGCATTTT
CASSFPGGDQPQHF
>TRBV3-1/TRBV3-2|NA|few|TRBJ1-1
TGTGCCAGCAGCCAACTAGGGGCTGAAGCTTTCTTT
CASSQLGAEAFF
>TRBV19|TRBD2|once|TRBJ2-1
TGTGCCTATCGACCTCTAGCGGACTTCTACAATGAGCAGTTCTTC
CAYRPLADFYNEQFF
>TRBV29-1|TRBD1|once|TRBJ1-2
TGCAGCGTTGGAGGACAGGGGGCACACTATGGCTACACCTTC
CSVGGQGAHYGYTF
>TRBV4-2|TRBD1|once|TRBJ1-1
TGTGCCAGCAGCCAAGTTCTCAGGGGGTTGGACACTGAAGCTTTCTTT
CASSQVLRGLDTEAFF
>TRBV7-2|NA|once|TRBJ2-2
TGTGCCAGCTCCCACCAGGGGTACACCGGGGAGCTGTTTTTT
CASSHQGYTGELFF
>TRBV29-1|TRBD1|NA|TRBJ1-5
TGCAGCGTTGGACAGGGACTGAATCAGCCCCAGCATTTT
CSVGQGLNQPQHF
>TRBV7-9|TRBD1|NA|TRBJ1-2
TGTGCCAGCAGCTTAGAAAGGGGGCGCTTTTATGGCTACACCTTC
CASSLERGRFYGYTF
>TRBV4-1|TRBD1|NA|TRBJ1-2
TGCGCCAGCAGCCAAGGGACAGGTGGATATGGCTACACCTTC
CASSQGTGGYGYTF
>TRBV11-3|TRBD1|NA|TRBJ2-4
TGTGCCAGCAGCTTAGGACAGGGGGCAGGAAACATTCAGTACTTC
CASSLGQGAGNIQYF
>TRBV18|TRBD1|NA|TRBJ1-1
TGTGCCAGCTTGGGCGGACAGGGGAACACTGAAGCTTTCTTT
CASLGGQGNTEAFF
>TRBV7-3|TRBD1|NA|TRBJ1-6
TGTGCCAGCAGCTTAAATGGGGCAGGGGGTACTTCACCCCTCCACTTT
CASSLNGAGGTSPLHF
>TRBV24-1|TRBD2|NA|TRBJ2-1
TGTGCCACCAGTGATCCTATTTCCCTTAGCGGGAACTACAATGAGCAGTTCTTC
CATSDPISLSGNYNEQFF
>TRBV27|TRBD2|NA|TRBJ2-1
TGTGCCAGCAGTTTGAGCGGGAGCCGGTTTAATGAGCAGTTCTTC
CASSLSGSRFNEQFF
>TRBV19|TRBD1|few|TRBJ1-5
TGTGCCAGTAGTATTGTGGACAGGTTTAACAATCAGCCCCAGCATTTT
CASSIVDRFNNQPQHF
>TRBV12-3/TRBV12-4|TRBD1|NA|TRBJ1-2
TGTGCCAGCAGTGGTACAGGGGGATACGGCTACACCTTC
CASSGTGGYGYTF
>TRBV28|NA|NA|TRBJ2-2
TGTGCCAGCAGAATCGGGATGGCCGGGGAGCTGTTTTTT
CASRIGMAGELFF
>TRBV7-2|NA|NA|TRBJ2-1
TGTGCCAGCAGCCCCCCGCCAGTTTCCTACAATGAGCAGTTCTTC
CASSPPPVSYNEQFF
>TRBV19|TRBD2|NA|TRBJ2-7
TGTGCCAGTAGTAGAGGACTAGCCGTATTCTACGAGCAGTACTTC
CASSRGLAVFYEQYF
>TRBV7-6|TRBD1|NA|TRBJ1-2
TGTGCCAGCAGCTTAGGATATGGAGGGGGCCGAGGCTATGGCTACACCTTC
CASSLGYGGGRGYGYTF
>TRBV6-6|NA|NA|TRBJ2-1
TGTGCCAGCAGTCCGTCTCGAGGACAGCGTTTTTTAAATGAGCAGTTCTTC
CASSPSRGQRFLNEQFF
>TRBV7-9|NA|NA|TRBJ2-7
TGTGCCAGCAGCTTACCCAGCTCCTACGAGCAGTACTTC
CASSLPSSYEQYF
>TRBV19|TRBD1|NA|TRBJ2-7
TGTGCCAGTAGTAGGGGGACAGGCCCCTACGAGCAGTACTTC
CASSRGTGPYEQYF
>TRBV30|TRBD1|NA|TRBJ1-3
TGTGCCCAGAACCGGGTAAAAACAGGGGAAAAGACTGGAAACACCATATATTTT
CAQNRVKTGEKTGNTIYF
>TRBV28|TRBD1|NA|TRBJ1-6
TGTGCCAGCACGTTACAGGGGACCTATAATTCACCCCTCCACTTT
CASTLQGTYNSPLHF
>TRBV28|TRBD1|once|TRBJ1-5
TGTGCCAGCAGTCAAGGACAGGGCCACAATCAGCCCCAGCATTTT
CASSQGQGHNQPQHF
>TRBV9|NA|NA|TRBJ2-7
TGTGCCAGCAGCCCATGGGACACCTCCTACGAGCAGTACTTC
CASSPWDTSYEQYF
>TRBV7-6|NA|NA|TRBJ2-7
TGTGCCAGCAGCCATTCCCCGGACGAGGCAGGGTACGAGCAGTACTTC
CASSHSPDEAGYEQYF
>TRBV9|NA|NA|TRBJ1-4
TGTGCCAGCAGCGTAGGAACGGGGGTGGGAAAACTGTTTTTT
CASSVGTGVGKLFF
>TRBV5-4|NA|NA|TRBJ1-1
TGTGCCAGCAGCTTGGGGCTGAACACTGAAGCTTTCTTT
CASSLGLNTEAFF
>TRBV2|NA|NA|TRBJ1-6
TGTGCCAGCAGTCCAGGCCCCTATTCACCCCTCCACTTT
CASSPGPYSPLHF
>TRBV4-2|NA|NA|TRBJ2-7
TGTGCCAGCAGCCAAGAACAGGGCCTCCTTTCCTACGAGCAGTACTTC
CASSQEQGLLSYEQYF
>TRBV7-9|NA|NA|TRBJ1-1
TGTGCCAGCAATCTAAAGACAGGACAGAACACTGAAGCTTTCTTT
CASNLKTGQNTEAFF